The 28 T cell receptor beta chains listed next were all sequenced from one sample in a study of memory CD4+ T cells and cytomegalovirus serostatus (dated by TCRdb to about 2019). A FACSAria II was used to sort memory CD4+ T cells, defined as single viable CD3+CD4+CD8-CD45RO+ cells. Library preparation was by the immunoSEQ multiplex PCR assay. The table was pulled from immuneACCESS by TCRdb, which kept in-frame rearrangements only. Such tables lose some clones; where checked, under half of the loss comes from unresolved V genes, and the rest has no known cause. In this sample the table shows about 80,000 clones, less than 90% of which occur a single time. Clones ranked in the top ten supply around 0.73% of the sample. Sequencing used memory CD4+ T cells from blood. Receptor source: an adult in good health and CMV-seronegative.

The chain's CDR3 is CASSLEGKNYGYTF. The CDR3 DNA sequence: TGTGCCAGCAGCTTGGAGGGGAAGAACTATGGCTACACCTTC. The J gene is TRBJ1-2, the V gene TRBV5-4; maybe TRBD1 (5 bases). V lost 0 bases and J 2 bases, leaving 8 bases between the germline ends. Per the germline V gene, CDR1 is SGHNT and CDR2 is YYREEE (reference sequence). The CDR3 is made up of 14 amino acids.

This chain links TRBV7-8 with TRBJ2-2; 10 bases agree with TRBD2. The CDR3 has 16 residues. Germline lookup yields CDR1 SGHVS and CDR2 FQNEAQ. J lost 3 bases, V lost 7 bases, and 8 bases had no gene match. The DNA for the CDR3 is TGTGCCAGCATCCCCAGAACTAGCGGGGACACCGGGGAGCTGTTTTTT. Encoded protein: CASIPRTSGDTGELFF.

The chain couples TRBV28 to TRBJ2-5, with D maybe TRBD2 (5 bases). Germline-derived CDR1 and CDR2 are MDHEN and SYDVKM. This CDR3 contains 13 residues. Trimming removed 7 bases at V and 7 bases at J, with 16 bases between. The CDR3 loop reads CASMIGGIGTQYF. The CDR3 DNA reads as TGTGCCAGCATGATTGGAGGTATAGGGACCCAGTACTTC.

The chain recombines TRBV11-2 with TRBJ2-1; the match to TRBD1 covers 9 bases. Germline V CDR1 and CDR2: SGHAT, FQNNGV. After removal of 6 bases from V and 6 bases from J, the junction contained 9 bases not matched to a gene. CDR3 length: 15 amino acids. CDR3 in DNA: TGTGCCAGCAGGGGACAGGGAGGGTTGGGCAATGAGCAGTTCTTC. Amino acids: CASRGQGGLGNEQFF.

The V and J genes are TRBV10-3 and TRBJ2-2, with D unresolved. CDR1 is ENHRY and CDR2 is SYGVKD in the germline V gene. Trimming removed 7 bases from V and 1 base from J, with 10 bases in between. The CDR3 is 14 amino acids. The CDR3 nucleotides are TGTGCCATCACGGGCCAGGTGAACACCGGGGAGCTGTTTTTT. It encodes CAITGQVNTGELFF.

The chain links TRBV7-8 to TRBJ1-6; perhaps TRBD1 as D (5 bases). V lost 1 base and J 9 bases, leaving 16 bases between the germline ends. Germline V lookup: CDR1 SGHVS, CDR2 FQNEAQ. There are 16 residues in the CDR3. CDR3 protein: CASSLGSGVGSSPLHF. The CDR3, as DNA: TGTGCCAGCAGCTTAGGGTCGGGGGTTGGGAGTTCACCCCTCCACTTT.

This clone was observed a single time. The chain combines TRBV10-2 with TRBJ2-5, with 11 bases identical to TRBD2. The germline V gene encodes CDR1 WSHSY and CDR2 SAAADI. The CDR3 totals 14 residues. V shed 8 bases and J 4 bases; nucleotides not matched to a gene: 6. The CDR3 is CASHSGGAVETQYF. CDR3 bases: TGCGCCAGCCATAGCGGGGGGGCCGTAGAGACCCAGTACTTC.

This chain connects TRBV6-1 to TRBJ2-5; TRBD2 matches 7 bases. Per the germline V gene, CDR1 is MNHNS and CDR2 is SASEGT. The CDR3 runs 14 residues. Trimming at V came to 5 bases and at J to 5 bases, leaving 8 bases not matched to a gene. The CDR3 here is CASSLAGGRETQYF. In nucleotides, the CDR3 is TGTGCCAGCAGTTTAGCGGGCGGCCGGGAGACCCAGTACTTC.

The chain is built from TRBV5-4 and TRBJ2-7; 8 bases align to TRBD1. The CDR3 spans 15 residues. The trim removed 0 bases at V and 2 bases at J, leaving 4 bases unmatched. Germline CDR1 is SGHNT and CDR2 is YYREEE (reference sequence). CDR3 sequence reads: CASSLGRGQPYEQYF. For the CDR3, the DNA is TGTGCCAGCAGCTTGGGCAGGGGGCAGCCCTACGAGCAGTACTTC.

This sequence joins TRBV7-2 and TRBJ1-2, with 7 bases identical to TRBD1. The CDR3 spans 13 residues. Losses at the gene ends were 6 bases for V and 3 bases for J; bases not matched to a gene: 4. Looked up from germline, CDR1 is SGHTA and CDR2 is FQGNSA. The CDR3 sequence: CASSLGTDYGYTF. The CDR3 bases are TGTGCCAGCAGTCTCGGGACAGACTATGGCTACACCTTC.

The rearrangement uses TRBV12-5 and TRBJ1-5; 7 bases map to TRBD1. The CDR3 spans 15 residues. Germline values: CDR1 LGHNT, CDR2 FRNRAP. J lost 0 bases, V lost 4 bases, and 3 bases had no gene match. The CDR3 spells CASGWGQSSNQPQHF. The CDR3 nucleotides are TGTGCTAGTGGTTGGGGACAGTCTAGCAATCAGCCCCAGCATTTT.

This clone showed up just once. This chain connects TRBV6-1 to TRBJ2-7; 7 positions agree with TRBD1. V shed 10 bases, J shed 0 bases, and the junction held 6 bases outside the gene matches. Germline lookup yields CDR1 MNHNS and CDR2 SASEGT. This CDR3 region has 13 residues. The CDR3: CAINDRVSYEQYF. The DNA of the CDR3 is TGTGCCATCAACGACAGGGTCTCCTACGAGCAGTACTTC.

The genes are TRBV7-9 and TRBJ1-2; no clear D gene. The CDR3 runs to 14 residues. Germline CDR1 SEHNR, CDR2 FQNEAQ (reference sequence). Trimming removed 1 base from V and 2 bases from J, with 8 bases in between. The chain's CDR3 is CASSLDGRNYGYTF. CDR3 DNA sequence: TGTGCCAGCAGCTTAGACGGCAGAAACTATGGCTACACCTTC.

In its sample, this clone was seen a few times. CDR3 sequence (DNA): TGTGCCAGCAGCCCCGGACAGGGCCGGAACACCATATATTTT. Protein: CASSPGQGRNTIYF. The J gene is TRBJ1-3, the V gene TRBV7-9; TRBD1 aligns across 8 bases. V gave up 5 bases and J gave up 7 bases; unmatched junction bases: 7. Germline V gene sequence: CDR1 SEHNR, CDR2 FQNEAQ (reference sequence). The CDR3 runs 14 residues.

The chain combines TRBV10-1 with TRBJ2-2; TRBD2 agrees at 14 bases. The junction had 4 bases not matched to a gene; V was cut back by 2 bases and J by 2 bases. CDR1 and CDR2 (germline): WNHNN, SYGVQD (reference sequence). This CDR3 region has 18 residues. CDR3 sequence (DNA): TGCGCCAGCAGTGAGGGGACTAGCGGGGGCCGAAACACCGGGGAGCTGTTTTTT. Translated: CASSEGTSGGRNTGELFF.

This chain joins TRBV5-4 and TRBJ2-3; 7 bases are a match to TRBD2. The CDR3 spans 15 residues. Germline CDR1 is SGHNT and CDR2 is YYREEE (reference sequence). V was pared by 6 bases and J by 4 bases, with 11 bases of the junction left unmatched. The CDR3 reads CASNLGGKGADTQYF. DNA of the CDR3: TGTGCCAGCAACCTCGGGGGGAAGGGCGCAGATACGCAGTATTTT. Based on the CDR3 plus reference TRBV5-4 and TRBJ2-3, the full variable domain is ETGVTQSPTHLIKTRGQQVTLRCSSQSGHNTVSWYQQALGQGPQFIFQYYREEENGRGNFPPRFSGLQFPNYSSELNVNALELDDSALYLCASNLGGKGADTQYFGPGTRLTVL.

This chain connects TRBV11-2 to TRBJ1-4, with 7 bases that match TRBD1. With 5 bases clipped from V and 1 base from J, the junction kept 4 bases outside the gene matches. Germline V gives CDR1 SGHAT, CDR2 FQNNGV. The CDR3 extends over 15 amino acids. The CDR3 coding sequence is TGTGCCAGCAGCGGACACAGGGGAACTAATGAAAAACTGTTTTTT. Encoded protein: CASSGHRGTNEKLFF. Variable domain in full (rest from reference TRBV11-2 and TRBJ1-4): EAGVAQSPRYKIIEKRQSVAFWCNPISGHATLYWYQQILGQGPKLLIQFQNNGVVDDSQLPKDRFSAERLKGVDSTLKIQPAKLEDSAVYLCASSGHRGTNEKLFFGSGTQLSVL.

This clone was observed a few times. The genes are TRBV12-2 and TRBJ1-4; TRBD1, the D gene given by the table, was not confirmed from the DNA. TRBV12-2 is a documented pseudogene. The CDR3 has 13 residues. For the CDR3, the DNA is TGTGCAAGTCGCCAGGCCCCTGTTGAAAAACTGTTTTTT. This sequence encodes CASRQAPVEKLFF.

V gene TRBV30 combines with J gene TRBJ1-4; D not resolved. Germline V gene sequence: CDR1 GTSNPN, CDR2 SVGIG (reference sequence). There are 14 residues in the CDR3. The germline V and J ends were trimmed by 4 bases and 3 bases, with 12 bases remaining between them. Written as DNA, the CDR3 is TGTGCCTGGAAGATGGGTATTGCTAATGAAAAACTGTTTTTT. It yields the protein CAWKMGIANEKLFF.

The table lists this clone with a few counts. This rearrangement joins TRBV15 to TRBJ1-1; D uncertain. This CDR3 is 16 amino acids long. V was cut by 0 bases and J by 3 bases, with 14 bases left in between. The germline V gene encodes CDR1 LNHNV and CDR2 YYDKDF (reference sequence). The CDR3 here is CATSREISRRDTEAFF. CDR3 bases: TGTGCCACCAGCAGAGAGATCTCCCGGCGGGACACTGAAGCTTTCTTT.

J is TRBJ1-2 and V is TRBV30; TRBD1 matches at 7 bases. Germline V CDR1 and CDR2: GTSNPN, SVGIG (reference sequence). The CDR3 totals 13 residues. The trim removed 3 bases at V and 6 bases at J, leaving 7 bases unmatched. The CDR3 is CAWSRQGGHGYTF. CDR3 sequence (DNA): TGTGCCTGGAGCCGACAGGGAGGGCATGGCTACACCTTC.

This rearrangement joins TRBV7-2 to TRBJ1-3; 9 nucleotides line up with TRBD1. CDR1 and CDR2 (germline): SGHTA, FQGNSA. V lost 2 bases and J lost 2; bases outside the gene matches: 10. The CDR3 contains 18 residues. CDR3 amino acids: CASSLTRGTGYAGNTIYF. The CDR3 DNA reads TGTGCCAGCAGCTTAACGAGGGGGACAGGGTACGCTGGAAACACCATATATTTT.

CDR3 region: CASSIRRLVSGETQYF. The CDR3 DNA follows: TGTGCCAGTAGTATACGAAGGTTGGTGTCGGGAGAGACCCAGTACTTC. The chain links TRBV19 to TRBJ2-5; D is unresolved. V shed 2 bases and J shed 4 bases, with 17 bases lying between them. The germline gives CDR1 LNHDA, CDR2 SQIVND (reference sequence). This CDR3 contains 16 residues.

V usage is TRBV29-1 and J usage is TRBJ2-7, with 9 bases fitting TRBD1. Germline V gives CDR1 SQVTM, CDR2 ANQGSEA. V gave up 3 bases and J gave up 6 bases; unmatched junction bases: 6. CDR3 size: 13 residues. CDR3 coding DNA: TGCAGCGTTGATGGGACAGGGACAGGCGAGCAGTACTTC. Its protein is CSVDGTGTGEQYF.

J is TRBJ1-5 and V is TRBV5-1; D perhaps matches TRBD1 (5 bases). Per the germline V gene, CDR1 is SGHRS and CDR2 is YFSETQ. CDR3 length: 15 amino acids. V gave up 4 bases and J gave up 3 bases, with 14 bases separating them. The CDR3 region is CASSTGTDHNQPQHF. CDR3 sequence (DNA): TGCGCCAGCAGCACCGGGACGGATCACAATCAGCCCCAGCATTTT.

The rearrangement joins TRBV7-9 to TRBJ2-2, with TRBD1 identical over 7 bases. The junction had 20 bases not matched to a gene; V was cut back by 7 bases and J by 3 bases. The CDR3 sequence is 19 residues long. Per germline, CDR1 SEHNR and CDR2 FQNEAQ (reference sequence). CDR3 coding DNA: TGTGCCAGCAACCTTCGAGACAGGGCGGCACCGACGGACACCGGGGAGCTGTTTTTT. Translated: CASNLRDRAAPTDTGELFF. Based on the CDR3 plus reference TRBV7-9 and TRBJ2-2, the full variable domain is DTGVSQNPRHKITKRGQNVTFRCDPISEHNRLYWYRQTLGQGPEFLTYFQNEAQLEKSRLLSDRFSAERPKGSFSTLEIQRTEQGDSAMYLCASNLRDRAAPTDTGELFFGEGSRLTVL.

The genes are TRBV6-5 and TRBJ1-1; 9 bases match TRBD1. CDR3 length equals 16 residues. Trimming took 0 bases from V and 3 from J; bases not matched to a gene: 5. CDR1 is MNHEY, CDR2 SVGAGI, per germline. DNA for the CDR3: TGTGCCAGCAGTTACTCATGGACAGGGGAGGACACTGAAGCTTTCTTT. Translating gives CASSYSWTGEDTEAFF.

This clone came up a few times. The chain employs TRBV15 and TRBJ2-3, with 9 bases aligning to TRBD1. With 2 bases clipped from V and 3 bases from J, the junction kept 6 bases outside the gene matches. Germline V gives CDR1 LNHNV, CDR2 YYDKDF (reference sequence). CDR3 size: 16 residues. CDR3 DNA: TGTGCCACCAGCAGACACACCGGGACAGGGACAGATACGCAGTATTTT. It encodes CATSRHTGTGTDTQYF.